This TCR beta chain was sequenced during a study of T-cell memory formation after mild COVID-19. Study context: The TCR clusters were mostly specific to one donor.

Study-level findings and limits: The appearance of some responding clones in pre-infection memory suggested that cross-reactive memory joined. Clones that contracted from day 15 to 85 had balanced CD4/CD8; later expanders were CD4+ biased. The authors left the SARS-CoV-2 specificity of second-wave clones peaking on day 37 unconfirmed.

Germline values: CDR1 LNHDA, CDR2 SQIVND (reference sequence). CDR3 size: 12 residues. Trimming cost V 8 bases and J 8 bases, with 15 bases left between them. On this clonotype itself: Its antigen remains unknown.

MiXCR was run by TCRdb on the 5' RACE reads, yielding one entry per CDR3 protein. There are about 340,000 distinct CDR3 sequences in the sample; around a sixth occur only once, and more than 20% lies in the top ten. The TCR comes from a man aged 18 to 35 who had mild COVID-19 (a few samples of this study predate the infection). Cell type and time point are not known. Sequencing was performed on PBMCs or a T cell subset sorted from them (not recorded which). J is TRBJ1-2 and V is TRBV19; D remains ambiguous. The CDR3 region has the DNA TGTGCCAGTCGAGAGTACGCCGGGGGCTACACCTTC. Its protein product is CASREYAGGYTF.